Listed here are 11 T cell receptor beta chains from one sample, sequenced in a study of identical twins' blood T cells. Each CDR3 protein is one row after TCRdb ran MiXCR on the 5' RACE reads. The repertoire consists of 300,000 to 400,000 distinct CDR3 sequences, with under 30% occurring once and the leading ten covering about 6%. Sample: PBMCs. These TCRs come from a woman between 18 and 50 years old in good health.

This clonotype was observed a single time. This may stem from a read error, because a much larger clone lies one nucleotide away. The chain joins TRBV20-1 to TRBJ1-1; D possibly corresponds to TRBD1 (5 bases). Germline CDR1 is DFQATT and CDR2 is SNEGSKA (reference sequence). The CDR3 is made up of 14 amino acids. V shed 0 bases and J shed 5 bases, with 13 bases lying between them. As DNA, the CDR3 is TGCAGTGCTAGAGATAAGGCAGGGCGGACTGAAGCTTTCTTT. Its protein product is CSARDKAGRTEAFF.

This clonotype was counted between two and nine times. The V call is TRBV29-1, the J call TRBJ2-7; D remains unclear. Germline V gene data show CDR1 as SQVTM and CDR2 as ANQGSEA. The CDR3 loop spans 12 amino acids. V lost 4 bases and J 0 bases, leaving 7 bases between the germline ends. The CDR3 sequence: CSVVRASYEQYF. The CDR3 nucleotides are TGCAGCGTTGTAAGGGCCTCCTACGAGCAGTACTTC.

This clonotype showed up just a few times. The chain recombines TRBV15 with TRBJ2-7, with D unclear. V lost 4 bases and J lost 4, with 14 bases in between. The CDR3 totals 14 residues. Germline V CDR1 and CDR2: LNHNV, YYDKDF (reference sequence). The CDR3 region is CATSIVHRSYEQYF. The CDR3 bases are TGTGCCACCAGCATCGTACACCGGAGTTACGAGCAGTACTTC.

This clonotype turned up a few times. This rearrangement joins TRBV20-1 to TRBJ2-4, with D possibly being TRBD2 (6 bases). In germline, CDR1 is DFQATT, CDR2 SNEGSKA (reference sequence). The V end was cut by 5 bases, the J end by 2 bases, with 13 bases between. The length of the CDR3 is 14 residues. The CDR3 DNA reads TGCAGTGCTCGGGACTTTAATACCAAAAACATTCAGTACTTC. Protein product: CSARDFNTKNIQYF.

The CDR3 DNA reads as TGCAGTGCCGACTGGGACAGTAACTATGGCTACACCTTC. This codes for CSADWDSNYGYTF. The chain is built from TRBV20-1 and TRBJ1-2, with 7 bases that match TRBD1. CDR3 length: 13 residues. Per germline, CDR1 DFQATT and CDR2 SNEGSKA (reference sequence). Trimming cost V 6 bases and J 1 base; bases outside gene matches: 5.

The rearrangement joins TRBV29-1 to TRBJ1-3; D is unclear. Trimming stripped 7 bases from V and 0 bases from J, with 19 bases between. Germline V gene data show CDR1 as SQVTM and CDR2 as ANQGSEA. This CDR3 contains 16 residues. CDR3 nucleotide sequence: TGCAGCGCCAAGACCGTTTGTATGAGCTCTGGAAACACCATATATTTT. Protein product: CSAKTVCMSSGNTIYF.

Only a few counts were recorded for this clonotype. CDR3 in DNA: TGTGCCAGCAGCCCCGGGCTCACGAACACTGAAGCTTTCTTT. It codes for CASSPGLTNTEAFF. This rearrangement joins TRBV7-9 to TRBJ1-1; D gene unclear. This CDR3 is built from 14 residues. The V end lost 5 bases, the J end lost 1 base, and 11 bases lay between the germline ends. Germline V CDR1 and CDR2: SEHNR, FQNEAQ (reference sequence).

This clonotype appeared a few times. The chain employs TRBV9 and TRBJ1-1; TRBD1 is a possible D gene (5 bases). This CDR3 contains 14 residues. V shed 0 bases and J shed 4 bases, with 10 bases lying between them. The germline V gene encodes CDR1 SGDLS and CDR2 YYNGEE. CDR3 sequence reads: CASSVDSGGTEAFF. CDR3 in DNA: TGTGCCAGCAGCGTAGACTCTGGGGGCACTGAAGCTTTCTTT.

The V and J genes are TRBV5-1 and TRBJ1-1, with a possible D match to TRBD1 (5 bases). The CDR3 consists of 12 residues. Germline CDR1 SGHRS, CDR2 YFSETQ. V was clipped by 7 bases and J by 2 bases, with 9 bases between them. The CDR3 reads CASHTGNTEAFF. Written as DNA, the CDR3 is TGCGCCAGCCATACAGGAAACACTGAAGCTTTCTTT.

The chain recombines TRBV19 with TRBJ1-1; 7 bases match TRBD1. The germline V gene has CDR1 LNHDA and CDR2 SQIVND (reference sequence). V trimming: 7 bases; J trimming: 0 bases; junction bases outside the gene matches: 8. CDR3 length: 15 residues. CDR3 residues: CASTTGQYMNTEAFF. CDR3 coding DNA: TGTGCCAGTACCACGGGACAGTACATGAACACTGAAGCTTTCTTT.

This clonotype was picked up a small number of times. Germline is not matched at one junction end, which may reflect a read error. This sequence joins TRBV29-1 and TRBJ2-7; maybe TRBD2 (5 bases). CDR3 length equals 11 residues. Germline V CDR1 and CDR2: SQVTM, ANQGSEA. The CDR3 loop reads CSSRTGYGQYF. The CDR3, as DNA: TGCAGCTCCAGGACTGGCTACGGGCAGTACTTC.